A single sample is the source of the 4 T cell receptor beta chains below, sequenced in a study of radiotherapy plus CTLA-4 blockade in lung cancer. Profiled with immunoSEQ multiplex PCR; TCRdb holds only in-frame clones, not every one. Of more than 95,000 clones in the sample, under 85% were seen once. Source: peripheral blood, taken from a patient treated with radiotherapy plus ipilimumab. The receptors stem from a human donor with non-small cell lung cancer who had a partial response to radiotherapy plus ipilimumab. Some clones in this sample may be carry-over from other donors' samples.

The rearrangement uses TRBV29-1 and TRBJ2-2; 7 nucleotides match TRBD2. In germline, CDR1 is SQVTM, CDR2 ANQGSEA. The length of the CDR3 is 13 residues. V dropped 4 bases and J dropped 4; count of bases not matched to a gene: 3. The CDR3 protein is CSVGEGGTGELFF. CDR3 sequence (DNA): TGCAGCGTTGGGGAGGGCGGCACCGGGGAGCTGTTTTTT.

The rearrangement joins TRBV6-5 to TRBJ2-1; 8 nucleotides line up with TRBD2. This CDR3 is 13 amino acids long. The V gene end was trimmed by 11 bases and the J gene end by 7 bases; junction bases not matched to a gene: 10. Germline lookup yields CDR1 MNHEY and CDR2 SVGAGI. This CDR3 is CAVRGTSVNEQFF. Here the CDR3 DNA reads TGTGCCGTAAGGGGGACTAGTGTGAATGAGCAGTTCTTC.

The V and J genes are TRBV6-5 and TRBJ1-6; perhaps TRBD1 as D (6 bases). Germline V gives CDR1 MNHEY, CDR2 SVGAGI. V was cut by 2 bases and J by 11 bases, with 13 bases left in between. This CDR3 is 14 amino acids long. The CDR3 protein is CASSYGQPSAPLHF. The CDR3 nucleotides are TGTGCCAGCAGTTACGGACAGCCATCGGCACCCCTCCACTTT.

This chain joins TRBV29-1 and TRBJ1-1, with TRBD1 matching over 7 bases. V gave up 7 bases and J gave up 4 bases; unmatched junction bases: 12. Germline loops: CDR1 SQVTM, CDR2 ANQGSEA. The CDR3 runs to 14 residues. For the CDR3, the DNA is TGCAGCGCATACAGGGGAATTCTGAGCACTGAAGCTTTCTTT. Its translation: CSAYRGILSTEAFF.